This TCR beta chain was found in a study of early T cells in non-severe SARS-CoV-2 infection. This CDR3 region has 19 residues. The germline gives CDR1 LGHNA, CDR2 YNFKEQ. Trimming removed 1 base from V and 0 bases from J; junction bases left unmatched: 4. Each CDR3 protein gets one entry after TCRdb re-called the 5' RACE reads with MiXCR. The sample includes about 60,000 distinct CDR3 sequences, around 9.9% seen only once; the top ten take less than 1.5%. The sequence derives from an adult who was a healthcare worker with PCR-confirmed SARS-CoV-2 infection or an uninfected control (not recorded which). The chain has TRBV4-2 and TRBJ2-2; 14 nucleotides align to TRBD2. The sample comprised whole blood. CDR3 region: CASSQGTSGGLSNTGELFF. CDR3 nucleotide sequence: TGTGCCAGCAGCCAAGGGACTAGCGGGGGGCTATCGAACACCGGGGAGCTGTTTTTT.